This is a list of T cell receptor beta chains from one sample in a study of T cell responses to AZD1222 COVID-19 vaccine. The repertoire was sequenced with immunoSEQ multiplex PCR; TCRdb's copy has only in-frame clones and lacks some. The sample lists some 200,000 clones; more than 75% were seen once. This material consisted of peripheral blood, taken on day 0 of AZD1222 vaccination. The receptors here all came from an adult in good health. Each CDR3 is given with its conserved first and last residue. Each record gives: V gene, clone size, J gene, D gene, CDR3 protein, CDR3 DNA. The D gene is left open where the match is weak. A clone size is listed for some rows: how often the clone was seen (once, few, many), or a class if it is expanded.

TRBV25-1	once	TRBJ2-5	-	CASSQSDSWEETQYF	TGTGCCAGCAGTCAGTCGGACAGCTGGGAAGAGACCCAGTACTTC
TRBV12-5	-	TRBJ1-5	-	CASGLGQVGNQPQHF	TGTGCTAGTGGTTTGGGACAGGTCGGGAATCAGCCCCAGCATTTT
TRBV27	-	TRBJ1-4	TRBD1	CASSSGTGLEKLFF	TGTGCCAGCAGTTCCGGGACAGGGTTAGAAAAACTGTTTTTT
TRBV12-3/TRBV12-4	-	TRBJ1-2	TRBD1	CASRQAGGNGYTF	TGTGCCAGCAGACAAGCAGGGGGTAATGGCTACACCTTC
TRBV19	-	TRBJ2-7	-	CASGRDNYEQYF	TGTGCCAGTGGAAGGGACAACTACGAGCAGTACTTC
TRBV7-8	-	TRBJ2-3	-	CASSLVGTGVTNTQYF	TGTGCCAGCAGCTTAGTAGGGACGGGGGTCACAAATACGCAGTATTTT
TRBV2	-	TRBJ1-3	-	CASSQARVNTIYF	TGTGCCAGCAGTCAAGCCAGGGTAAACACCATATATTTT
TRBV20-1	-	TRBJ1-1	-	CSANDRRGNTEAFF	TGCAGTGCTAATGACAGGAGGGGGAACACTGAAGCTTTCTTT
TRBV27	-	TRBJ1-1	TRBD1	CASSLRQGAMNTEAFF	TGTGCCAGCAGTTTAAGACAGGGGGCAATGAACACTGAAGCTTTCTTT
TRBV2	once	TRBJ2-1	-	CASSDGDPLDEQFF	TGTGCCAGCAGTGACGGAGACCCTTTGGATGAGCAGTTCTTC
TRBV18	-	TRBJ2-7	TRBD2	CASSPIAGGPGNYEQYF	TGTGCCAGCTCACCAATAGCGGGAGGGCCAGGAAACTACGAGCAGTACTTC
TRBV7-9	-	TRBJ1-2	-	CASSSLSPGNTF	TGTGCCAGCAGCTCACTCTCCCCGGGGAACACCTTC
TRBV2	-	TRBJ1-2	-	CASSEQLLYGYTF	TGTGCCAGCAGTGAGCAGCTGTTATATGGCTACACCTTC
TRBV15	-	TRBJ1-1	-	CATSTGMNTEAFF	TGTGCCACCAGTACAGGGATGAACACTGAAGCTTTCTTT
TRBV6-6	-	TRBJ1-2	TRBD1	CASGDHRGRAYGYTF	TGTGCCAGCGGGGACCACAGGGGGAGGGCCTATGGCTACACCTTC
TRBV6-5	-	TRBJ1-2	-	CASQRGEANYGYTF	TGTGCCAGCCAGAGGGGCGAAGCTAACTATGGCTACACCTTC
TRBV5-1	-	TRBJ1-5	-	CASSLDGYSNQPQHF	TGCGCCAGCAGCTTGGACGGATACAGCAATCAGCCCCAGCATTTT
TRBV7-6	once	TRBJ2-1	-	CASSRTIDSGSSYNEQFF	TGTGCCAGCAGCCGGACGATCGATAGCGGAAGCTCCTACAATGAGCAGTTCTTC
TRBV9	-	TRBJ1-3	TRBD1	CASSLQGALSGNTIYF	TGTGCCAGCAGCCTACAGGGGGCCCTCTCTGGAAACACCATATATTTT
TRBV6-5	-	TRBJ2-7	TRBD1	CASTPGQGGSYEQYF	TGTGCCAGCACCCCAGGACAGGGGGGCTCCTACGAGCAGTACTTC
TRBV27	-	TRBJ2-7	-	CASSFAASPPYEQYF	TGTGCCAGCAGTTTCGCCGCTTCACCGCCTTACGAGCAGTACTTC
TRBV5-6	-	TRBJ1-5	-	CASAFGGNQPQHF	TGTGCCAGCGCTTTCGGGGGGAATCAGCCCCAGCATTTT
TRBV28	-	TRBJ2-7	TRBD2	CASSLAGTSGAYEQYF	TGTGCCAGCAGTTTGGCTGGGACTAGCGGCGCCTACGAGCAGTACTTC
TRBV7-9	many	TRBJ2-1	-	CASSLLAPNEQFF	TGTGCCAGCAGCTTACTCGCTCCGAATGAGCAGTTCTTC
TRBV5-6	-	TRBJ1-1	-	CASSFQGVLGTEAFF	TGTGCCAGCAGCTTTCAGGGCGTTTTGGGTACTGAAGCTTTCTTT
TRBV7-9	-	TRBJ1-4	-	CASSPRTGIDNEKLFF	TGTGCCAGCAGCCCAAGAACAGGAATTGATAATGAAAAACTGTTTTTT
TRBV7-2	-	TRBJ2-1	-	CASSYQGLRSYNEQFF	TGTGCCAGCAGTTACCAAGGATTGAGGTCCTACAATGAGCAGTTCTTC
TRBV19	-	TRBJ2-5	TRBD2	CASSNPPLAGRQETQYF	TGTGCCAGTAGTAACCCCCCGTTAGCGGGTCGACAAGAGACCCAGTACTTC
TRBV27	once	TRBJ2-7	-	CASSLGGGTYEQYF	TGTGCCAGCAGTTTAGGAGGGGGCACCTACGAGCAGTACTTC
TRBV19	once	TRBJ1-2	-	CASSMAGNGYTF	TGTGCCAGTAGTATGGCCGGTAATGGCTACACCTTC
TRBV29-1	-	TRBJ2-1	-	CSVEDKEDNEQFF	TGCAGCGTTGAAGATAAGGAGGATAATGAGCAGTTCTTC
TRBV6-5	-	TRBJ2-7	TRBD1	CASETGGGSYEQYF	TGTGCCAGCGAGACAGGGGGCGGAAGTTACGAGCAGTACTTC
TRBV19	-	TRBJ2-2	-	CASTPAGRQAGELFF	TGTGCCAGTACCCCGGCCGGGAGACAGGCCGGGGAGCTGTTTTTT
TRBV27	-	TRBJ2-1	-	CASSFFVSGGSYNEQFF	TGTGCCAGCAGTTTTTTTGTCAGCGGAGGCTCCTACAATGAGCAGTTCTTC
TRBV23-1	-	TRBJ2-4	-	CASGLQWAGTSGCDKNIQYF	TGCGCCAGCGGACTCCAATGGGCAGGGACGAGTGGGTGCGACAAAAACATTCAGTACTTC
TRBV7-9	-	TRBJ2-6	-	CASSFTFGGAGANVLTF	TGTGCCAGCAGCTTCACTTTTGGCGGGGCTGGGGCCAACGTCCTGACTTTC